This T cell receptor beta chain appears in the sequencing data of a study of cytomegalovirus exposure and HLA in healthy donors. Study details: HLA-typed donors were the source of around 85 million unique TCRs held in an early data release.

Whole-study results and caveats: One later analysis reportedly identified an Asian-associated ancestry cluster that showed fewer N-insertions than the roughly 600-donor mean. Certain sequence variants were highly shared and formed a cluster, and this cluster was likely a sequencing artifact.

The PCR ran on 60 Vbeta and 13 Jbeta primers. Produced via immunoSEQ multiplex PCR; TCRdb's table is partial and in-frame only. The data show about 98,000 clones, under 85% seen once. The CDR3 extends over 13 amino acids. Germline assignment: CDR1 LNHNV and CDR2 YYDKDF (reference sequence). On this clone itself: Its antigen is undetermined.

Sequencing was carried out using PBMCs. The chain uses TRBV15 and TRBJ2-5, with D possibly being TRBD2 (5 bases). The end of the DNA aligns better with TRBJ2-7, so the J call may be wrong. The sequence derives from a female donor in good health and CMV-seropositive. The CDR3 spells CATSGGYSYEQYF. The CDR3 DNA follows: TGTGCCACCAGCGGCGGGTACTCCTACGAGCAGTACTTC.